The subject of this entry is one T cell receptor beta chain. Its target is not known. CDR3 length equals 15 residues. The germline V gene encodes CDR1 SGHRS and CDR2 YFSETQ. V shed 0 bases and J 2 bases; nucleotides not matched to a gene: 1. The entry originates in a study of shared clonotypes between healthy human individuals. Across the study: The donor group consisted of a couple of women and a few men, aged 18 to 49.

It was into CD45RA+ naive and CD45RA-negative memory subsets that the CD4+ cells were split. Findings and caveats of the study: Naive subsets tended to show greater estimated richness than memory subsets. At large depth, rarefaction still showed sorted-subset sequencing to be incomplete.

The repertoire was sequenced with immunoSEQ multiplex PCR; TCRdb's copy has only in-frame clones and lacks some. Of some 1.1 million clones listed, 70% to 80% were seen once; the top ten hold roughly 0.9%. This receptor was obtained from a man between 18 and 35 years old in good health. Some clones in this sample may be carry-over from other donors' samples. Specimen: memory CD4+ T cells from PBMCs. Subset meaning: CD45RA-negative fraction. The V gene is TRBV5-1, the J gene TRBJ1-5; 8 bases map to TRBD1. CDR3 amino acids: CASSLEGQGNQPQHF. The CDR3 DNA reads TGCGCCAGCAGCTTGGAGGGACAGGGCAATCAGCCCCAGCATTTT. Supplemented by reference TRBV5-1 and TRBJ1-5, the full variable domain reads KAGVTQTPRYLIKTRGQQVTLSCSPISGHRSVSWYQQTPGQGLQFLFEYFSETQRNKGNFPGRFSGRQFSNSRSEMNVSTLELGDSALYLCASSLEGQGNQPQHFGDGTRLSIL.